Listed below are T cell receptor beta chains from one sample, sequenced in a study of T-cell memory formation after mild COVID-19. TCRdb re-derived calls from the 5' RACE reads in MiXCR, one entry per CDR3 protein. In the table there are around 200,000 distinct CDR3 sequences, approximately 10% of which are singletons. Sequencing used PBMCs or a T cell subset sorted from them (not recorded which). These receptors came from a man in his late teens or twenties who had mild COVID-19 (a few samples of this study predate the infection). Cell type and time point are not known. Both conserved end residues are part of each CDR3. D genes are given only for firm matches. Some rows mark clone size as missing; the rest say once, few, many or name a class of expanded clone.

size: NA; J: TRBJ2-1; V: TRBV12-3/TRBV12-4; D: NA; DNA: TGTGCCAGCAGCTCGGAATCCAATGAGCAGTTCTTC; CDR3: CASSSESNEQFF
size: few; J: TRBJ2-5; V: TRBV10-3; D: NA; DNA: TGTGCCATCAGTGAGTCGACGTTGGCTAGATCCCGATTTGAGGAGACCCAGTACTTC; CDR3: CAISESTLARSRFEETQYF
size: NA; J: TRBJ2-1; V: TRBV5-1; D: NA; DNA: TGCGCCAGCAGCTTGGCCGGGGCAGTGGGCGGTGAGCAGTTCTTC; CDR3: CASSLAGAVGGEQFF
size: NA; J: TRBJ2-1; V: TRBV4-2; D: TRBD2; DNA: TGTGCCAGCAGCCAAGACTCGCTGCGGGGGGCCAATGAGCAGTTCTTC; CDR3: CASSQDSLRGANEQFF
size: few; J: TRBJ2-5; V: TRBV7-6; D: NA; DNA: TGTGCCAGCAGCCTCACCACTCCGGGACAACCGTACCAAGAGACCCAGTACTTC; CDR3: CASSLTTPGQPYQETQYF
size: few; J: TRBJ1-2; V: TRBV2; D: TRBD1; DNA: TGTGCCAGCAGAGGGACAGGGGGCGGCTATGGCTACACCTTC; CDR3: CASRGTGGGYGYTF
size: few; J: TRBJ2-2; V: TRBV29-1; D: NA; DNA: TGCAGCGTTAAAGAAAACACCGGGGAGCTGTTTTTT; CDR3: CSVKENTGELFF
size: few; J: TRBJ2-5; V: TRBV20-1; D: TRBD2; DNA: TGCAGTGCCCTTAGCGGGGGGACCTTCCAAGAGACCCAGTACTTC; CDR3: CSALSGGTFQETQYF
size: few; J: TRBJ2-6; V: TRBV3-1; D: TRBD2; DNA: TGTGCCAGCAGCCGGAAGATTAGCGGGGGGTTCTCTGGGTCCAACGTCCTGACTTTC; CDR3: CASSRKISGGFSGSNVLTF
size: NA; J: TRBJ2-1; V: TRBV7-2; D: TRBD2; DNA: TGTGCCAGCAGCTTAATGGGGGGGAACTCCTACAATGAGCAGTTCTTC; CDR3: CASSLMGGNSYNEQFF
size: many; J: TRBJ2-1; V: TRBV4-1; D: NA; DNA: TGCGCCAGCGGTGCCGTTAGGCAGTTCTTC; CDR3: CASGAVRQFF
size: few; J: TRBJ1-5; V: TRBV2; D: NA; DNA: TGTGCCAGCAGGATGGGGGGCGCTGGCAATCAGCCCCAGCATTTT; CDR3: CASRMGGAGNQPQHF
size: NA; J: TRBJ2-3; V: TRBV4-3; D: NA; DNA: TGCGCCAGCAGCCAAGACCAACAGGGATTGCAGTATTTT; CDR3: CASSQDQQGLQYF
size: NA; J: TRBJ2-5; V: TRBV7-3; D: NA; DNA: TGTGCCAGCAGCCAGCCGGAGTTTCAAGAGACCCAGTACTTC; CDR3: CASSQPEFQETQYF
size: few; J: TRBJ1-5; V: TRBV5-6; D: NA; DNA: TGTGCCAGCAGCTCATTAGCGCAGGTGACTGACAATCAGCCCCAGCATTTT; CDR3: CASSSLAQVTDNQPQHF
size: few; J: TRBJ2-2; V: TRBV29-1; D: NA; DNA: TGCAGCGCCCTAAGCCCGGCAGGGTTGACCGGGGAGCTGTTTTTT; CDR3: CSALSPAGLTGELFF
size: NA; J: TRBJ2-7; V: TRBV7-2; D: NA; DNA: TGTGCCAGCAGCCCCAGGGGTTTCCTCTACGAGCAGTACTTC; CDR3: CASSPRGFLYEQYF
size: many; J: TRBJ1-4; V: TRBV20-1; D: TRBD1; DNA: TGCAGTGCTAGGCCGGACAGGGGGGAAAAACTGTTTTTT; CDR3: CSARPDRGEKLFF
size: few; J: TRBJ2-7; V: TRBV20-1; D: NA; DNA: TGCAGTGCTAGTCAGCAGGGATACGAGCAGTACTTC; CDR3: CSASQQGYEQYF
size: many; J: TRBJ2-5; V: TRBV7-2; D: NA; DNA: TGTGCCAGCAGCTTTCAGGGGACGGAGACCCAGTACTTC; CDR3: CASSFQGTETQYF
size: NA; J: TRBJ1-1; V: TRBV7-9; D: TRBD1; DNA: TGTGCCAGCAGCAACCGGGACAGGGGAGCCACTGAAGCTTTCTTT; CDR3: CASSNRDRGATEAFF
size: few; J: TRBJ2-1; V: TRBV20-1; D: TRBD2; DNA: TGCAGTGCTCCAAGACTTGGCGGGGGGGCCGGGGAGCAGTTCTTC; CDR3: CSAPRLGGGAGEQFF
size: few; J: TRBJ1-2; V: TRBV9; D: TRBD1; DNA: TGTGCCAGCAGCCCACACACCGGGACAGACTACTCCTATGGCTACACCTTC; CDR3: CASSPHTGTDYSYGYTF
size: many; J: TRBJ2-4; V: TRBV20-1; D: NA; DNA: TGCAGTGCCAGGGACGGCGGACGCAACATTCAGTACTTC; CDR3: CSARDGGRNIQYF
size: NA; J: TRBJ1-1; V: TRBV12-3/TRBV12-4; D: NA; DNA: TGTGCCAGCAGTCTTCGAGGGGGGCCTGAAGCTTTCTTT; CDR3: CASSLRGGPEAFF
size: many; J: TRBJ1-2; V: TRBV29-1; D: NA; DNA: TGCAGCGCGAGACACTCTAACTATGGCTACACCTTC; CDR3: CSARHSNYGYTF
size: NA; J: TRBJ2-4; V: TRBV2; D: NA; DNA: TGTGCCAGCACGAGAATCCTAGCCAAAAACATTCAGTACTTC; CDR3: CASTRILAKNIQYF
size: NA; J: TRBJ2-3; V: TRBV9; D: NA; DNA: TGTGCCAGCAGCGGGGAGCCCTCAGGGCATACGCAGTATTTT; CDR3: CASSGEPSGHTQYF
size: NA; J: TRBJ2-1; V: TRBV7-9; D: NA; DNA: TGTGCCAGCAGCTTACGAGTTCCTGAGCAGTTCTTC; CDR3: CASSLRVPEQFF
size: NA; J: TRBJ2-7; V: TRBV27; D: TRBD2; DNA: TGTGCCAGCAGATCGACTAGCGGGACCTACGAGCAGTACTTC; CDR3: CASRSTSGTYEQYF
size: few; J: TRBJ2-5; V: TRBV12-3/TRBV12-4; D: NA; DNA: TGTGCCAGCAGCCGCCCTCTTACAGGGAAAGAGACCCAGTACTTC; CDR3: CASSRPLTGKETQYF
size: NA; J: TRBJ1-6; V: TRBV5-8; D: NA; DNA: TGTGCCAGCAGCGACAGTAATATTTCCCCCGATTCACCCCTCCACTTT; CDR3: CASSDSNISPDSPLHF
size: few; J: TRBJ2-1; V: TRBV12-3/TRBV12-4; D: TRBD2; DNA: TGTGCCAGCAGTCACGGGACTAGCGGGGTGAATGAGCAGTTCTTC; CDR3: CASSHGTSGVNEQFF
size: few; J: TRBJ2-2; V: TRBV7-3; D: TRBD1; DNA: TGTGCCAGCAGGCCGACAGGGGGCCCCACCGGGGAGCTGTTTTTT; CDR3: CASRPTGGPTGELFF
size: few; J: TRBJ1-2; V: TRBV28; D: TRBD1; DNA: TGTGCCAGCAGCGCGGGACAGGGAACCTATGGCTACACCTTC; CDR3: CASSAGQGTYGYTF
size: few; J: TRBJ2-3; V: TRBV9; D: TRBD2; DNA: TGTGCCAGCACCCTAGCGGGGGGCAGCACAGATACGCAGTATTTT; CDR3: CASTLAGGSTDTQYF
size: NA; J: TRBJ2-3; V: TRBV28; D: NA; DNA: TGTGCCAGCAGTTTTCAGAGCACAGATACGCAGTATTTT; CDR3: CASSFQSTDTQYF
size: NA; J: TRBJ2-6; V: TRBV5-6; D: TRBD2; DNA: TGTGCCAGCAGCCCGGGACTATCCGGGGCCAACGTCCTGACTTTC; CDR3: CASSPGLSGANVLTF
size: few; J: TRBJ2-5; V: TRBV5-1; D: NA; DNA: TGCGCCAGCAGCTTGGAAAAGGGAGAGACCCAGTACTTC; CDR3: CASSLEKGETQYF
size: few; J: TRBJ2-1; V: TRBV5-1; D: TRBD2; DNA: TGCGCCAGCAGCCTACCACGCGGGGGAGGCCTTAATGAGCAGTTCTTC; CDR3: CASSLPRGGGLNEQFF
size: many; J: TRBJ2-5; V: TRBV12-3/TRBV12-4; D: NA; DNA: TGTGCCAGCAGTTTGGGGACCCAGTACTTC; CDR3: CASSLGTQYF
size: many; J: TRBJ2-3; V: TRBV20-1; D: NA; DNA: TGCAGTGCTAGGCGGGGGTCAGGGGGCCCCGCCACAGATACGCAGTATTTT; CDR3: CSARRGSGGPATDTQYF
size: many; J: TRBJ2-1; V: TRBV19; D: NA; DNA: TGTGCCAGTCGTGGCCCCTTCGACAATGAGCAGTTCTTC; CDR3: CASRGPFDNEQFF
size: NA; J: TRBJ2-3; V: TRBV7-3; D: NA; DNA: TGTGCTACCGCCAAGGGCGGACGCACAGATACGCAGTATTTT; CDR3: CATAKGGRTDTQYF
size: many; J: TRBJ2-1; V: TRBV30; D: NA; DNA: TGTGCCTGGAGTGGGCAGGGTGAGCAGTTCTTC; CDR3: CAWSGQGEQFF
size: NA; J: TRBJ2-1; V: TRBV6-6; D: NA; DNA: TGTGCCAGCAGCCTACCGCAAGTGGGTGAGCAGTTCTTC; CDR3: CASSLPQVGEQFF
size: few; J: TRBJ1-3; V: TRBV12-3/TRBV12-4; D: NA; DNA: TGTGCCAGCAGTTTGTCGTGGGGGAGGAACACCATATATTTT; CDR3: CASSLSWGRNTIYF
size: few; J: TRBJ2-2; V: TRBV7-9; D: NA; DNA: TGTGCCAGCAGCCCGCGGAGGGGCGGGACCGGGGAGCTGTTTTTT; CDR3: CASSPRRGGTGELFF
size: few; J: TRBJ2-3; V: TRBV5-1; D: TRBD1; DNA: TGCGCCAGCAGCGAGCCGGGACAGGGGTCAGATACGCAGTATTTT; CDR3: CASSEPGQGSDTQYF
size: NA; J: TRBJ2-3; V: TRBV7-2; D: NA; DNA: TGTGCCAGCAGCTTATTTGCAGGGTCCCCCACAGATACGCAGTATTTT; CDR3: CASSLFAGSPTDTQYF
size: few; J: TRBJ2-1; V: TRBV10-3; D: TRBD1; DNA: TGTGCCATCACCTTGGGACAGGGCACGGTCCATGAGCAGTTCTTC; CDR3: CAITLGQGTVHEQFF
size: few; J: TRBJ1-2; V: TRBV6-5; D: TRBD1; DNA: TGTGCCAGCAGTAGTGGACAGGGGGCGACCCTAGGCTACACCTTC; CDR3: CASSSGQGATLGYTF
size: NA; J: TRBJ1-1; V: TRBV5-1; D: TRBD1; DNA: TGCGCCAGCAGCTATCTTAGGGGACAGGGCGTCGGAGAGAGGGCCCTGAAGCTTGAAGCTTTCTTT; CDR3: CASSYLRGQGVGERALKLEAFF
size: few; J: TRBJ2-7; V: TRBV5-6; D: NA; DNA: TGTGCCAGCAGCTTGTATGGTGCCTACGAGCAGTACTTC; CDR3: CASSLYGAYEQYF
size: many; J: TRBJ2-7; V: TRBV6-6; D: TRBD2; DNA: TGTGCCAGCAGTGTGCGGGGGGGCAGTTACGAGCAGTACTTC; CDR3: CASSVRGGSYEQYF
size: NA; J: TRBJ1-1; V: TRBV19; D: TRBD1; DNA: TGTGCCAGTAGTCGAAGGATGGACAGGGCCACTGAAGCTTTCTTT; CDR3: CASSRRMDRATEAFF